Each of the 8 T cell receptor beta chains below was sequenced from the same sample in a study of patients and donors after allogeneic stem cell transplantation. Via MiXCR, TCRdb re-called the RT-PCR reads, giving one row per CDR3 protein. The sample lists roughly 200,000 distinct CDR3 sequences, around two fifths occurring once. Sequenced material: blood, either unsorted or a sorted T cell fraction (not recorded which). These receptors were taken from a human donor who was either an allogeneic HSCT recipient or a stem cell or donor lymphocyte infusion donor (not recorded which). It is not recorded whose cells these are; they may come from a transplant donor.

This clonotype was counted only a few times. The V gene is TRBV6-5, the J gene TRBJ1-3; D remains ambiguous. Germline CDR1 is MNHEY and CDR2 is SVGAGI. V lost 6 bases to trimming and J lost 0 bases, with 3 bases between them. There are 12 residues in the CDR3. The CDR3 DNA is TGTGCCAGCAGGACCTCTGGAAACACCATATATTTT. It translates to CASRTSGNTIYF.

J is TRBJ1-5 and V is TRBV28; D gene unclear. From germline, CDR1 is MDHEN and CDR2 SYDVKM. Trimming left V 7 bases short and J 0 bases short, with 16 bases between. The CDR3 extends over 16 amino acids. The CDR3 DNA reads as TGTGCCAGCATCCACCGCCAGGTTTATAGCAATCAGCCCCAGCATTTT. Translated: CASIHRQVYSNQPQHF.

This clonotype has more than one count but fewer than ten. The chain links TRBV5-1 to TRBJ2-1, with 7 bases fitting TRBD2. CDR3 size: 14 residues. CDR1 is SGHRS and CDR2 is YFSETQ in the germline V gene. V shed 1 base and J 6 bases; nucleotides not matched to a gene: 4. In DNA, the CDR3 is TGCGCCAGCAGCTTGAGCGGGGTCGGCAATGAGCAGTTCTTC. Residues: CASSLSGVGNEQFF. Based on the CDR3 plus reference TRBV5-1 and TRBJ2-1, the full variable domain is KAGVTQTPRYLIKTRGQQVTLSCSPISGHRSVSWYQQTPGQGLQFLFEYFSETQRNKGNFPGRFSGRQFSNSRSEMNVSTLELGDSALYLCASSLSGVGNEQFFGPGTRLTVL.

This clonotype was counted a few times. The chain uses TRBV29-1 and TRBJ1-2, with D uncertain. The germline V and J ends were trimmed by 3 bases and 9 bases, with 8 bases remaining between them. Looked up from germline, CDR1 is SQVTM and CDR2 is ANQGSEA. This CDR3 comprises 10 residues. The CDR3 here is CSVEVGSYTF. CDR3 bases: TGCAGCGTTGAGGTGGGGAGCTACACCTTC.

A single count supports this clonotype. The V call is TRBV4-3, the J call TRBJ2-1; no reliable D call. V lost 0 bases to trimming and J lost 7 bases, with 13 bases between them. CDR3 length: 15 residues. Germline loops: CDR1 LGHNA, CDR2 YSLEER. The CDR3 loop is CASSQEEFAINEQFF. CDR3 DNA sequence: TGCGCCAGCAGCCAAGAGGAGTTTGCAATAAATGAGCAGTTCTTC.

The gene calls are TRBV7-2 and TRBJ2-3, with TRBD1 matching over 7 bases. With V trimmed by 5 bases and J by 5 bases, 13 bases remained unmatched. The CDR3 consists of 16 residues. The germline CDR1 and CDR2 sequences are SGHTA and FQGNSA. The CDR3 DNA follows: TGTGCCAGCAGCGTCGTTGTGACAGGGCTAGGAGATACGCAGTATTTT. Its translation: CASSVVVTGLGDTQYF.

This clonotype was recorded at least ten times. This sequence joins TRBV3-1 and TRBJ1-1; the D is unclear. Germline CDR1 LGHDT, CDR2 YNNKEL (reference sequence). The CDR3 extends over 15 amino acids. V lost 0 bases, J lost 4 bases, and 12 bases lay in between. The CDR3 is CASSQDDTRRTEAFF. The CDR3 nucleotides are TGTGCCAGCAGCCAAGATGATACCAGGCGCACTGAAGCTTTCTTT.

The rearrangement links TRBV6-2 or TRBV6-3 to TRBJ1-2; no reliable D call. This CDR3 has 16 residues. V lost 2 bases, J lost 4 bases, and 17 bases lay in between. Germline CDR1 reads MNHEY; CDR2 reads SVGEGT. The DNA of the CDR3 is TGTGCCAGCAGTTACAATCGAGCGGCAGTCTCCTATGGCTACACCTTC. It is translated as CASSYNRAAVSYGYTF.